The TCR beta chain described here comes from a study of blood T cell repertoires in COVID-19. As originally analysed: From reference gene primer amplification, estimates of nucleated cell counts were derived. TCRdb's copy holds only in-frame clones and misses some; the assay was immunoSEQ multiplex PCR. V and J calls and clone size come straight from that table; D and trimming were deduced from the DNA. The sample has approximately 170,000 clones, roughly 90% seen once. Sequencing was carried out using peripheral blood. The origin of this receptor is a man between 60 and 75 years old with active or convalescent COVID-19.

CDR3 loop: CASSLGTGETEAFF. The CDR3 DNA is TGCGCCAGCAGCTTGGGGACAGGGGAAACTGAAGCTTTCTTT. The J gene is TRBJ1-1, the V gene TRBV5-1, with TRBD1 identical over 9 bases. Trimming cost V 0 bases and J 5 bases; bases outside gene matches: 2. The germline CDR1 and CDR2 sequences are SGHRS and YFSETQ. This CDR3 region has 14 residues.